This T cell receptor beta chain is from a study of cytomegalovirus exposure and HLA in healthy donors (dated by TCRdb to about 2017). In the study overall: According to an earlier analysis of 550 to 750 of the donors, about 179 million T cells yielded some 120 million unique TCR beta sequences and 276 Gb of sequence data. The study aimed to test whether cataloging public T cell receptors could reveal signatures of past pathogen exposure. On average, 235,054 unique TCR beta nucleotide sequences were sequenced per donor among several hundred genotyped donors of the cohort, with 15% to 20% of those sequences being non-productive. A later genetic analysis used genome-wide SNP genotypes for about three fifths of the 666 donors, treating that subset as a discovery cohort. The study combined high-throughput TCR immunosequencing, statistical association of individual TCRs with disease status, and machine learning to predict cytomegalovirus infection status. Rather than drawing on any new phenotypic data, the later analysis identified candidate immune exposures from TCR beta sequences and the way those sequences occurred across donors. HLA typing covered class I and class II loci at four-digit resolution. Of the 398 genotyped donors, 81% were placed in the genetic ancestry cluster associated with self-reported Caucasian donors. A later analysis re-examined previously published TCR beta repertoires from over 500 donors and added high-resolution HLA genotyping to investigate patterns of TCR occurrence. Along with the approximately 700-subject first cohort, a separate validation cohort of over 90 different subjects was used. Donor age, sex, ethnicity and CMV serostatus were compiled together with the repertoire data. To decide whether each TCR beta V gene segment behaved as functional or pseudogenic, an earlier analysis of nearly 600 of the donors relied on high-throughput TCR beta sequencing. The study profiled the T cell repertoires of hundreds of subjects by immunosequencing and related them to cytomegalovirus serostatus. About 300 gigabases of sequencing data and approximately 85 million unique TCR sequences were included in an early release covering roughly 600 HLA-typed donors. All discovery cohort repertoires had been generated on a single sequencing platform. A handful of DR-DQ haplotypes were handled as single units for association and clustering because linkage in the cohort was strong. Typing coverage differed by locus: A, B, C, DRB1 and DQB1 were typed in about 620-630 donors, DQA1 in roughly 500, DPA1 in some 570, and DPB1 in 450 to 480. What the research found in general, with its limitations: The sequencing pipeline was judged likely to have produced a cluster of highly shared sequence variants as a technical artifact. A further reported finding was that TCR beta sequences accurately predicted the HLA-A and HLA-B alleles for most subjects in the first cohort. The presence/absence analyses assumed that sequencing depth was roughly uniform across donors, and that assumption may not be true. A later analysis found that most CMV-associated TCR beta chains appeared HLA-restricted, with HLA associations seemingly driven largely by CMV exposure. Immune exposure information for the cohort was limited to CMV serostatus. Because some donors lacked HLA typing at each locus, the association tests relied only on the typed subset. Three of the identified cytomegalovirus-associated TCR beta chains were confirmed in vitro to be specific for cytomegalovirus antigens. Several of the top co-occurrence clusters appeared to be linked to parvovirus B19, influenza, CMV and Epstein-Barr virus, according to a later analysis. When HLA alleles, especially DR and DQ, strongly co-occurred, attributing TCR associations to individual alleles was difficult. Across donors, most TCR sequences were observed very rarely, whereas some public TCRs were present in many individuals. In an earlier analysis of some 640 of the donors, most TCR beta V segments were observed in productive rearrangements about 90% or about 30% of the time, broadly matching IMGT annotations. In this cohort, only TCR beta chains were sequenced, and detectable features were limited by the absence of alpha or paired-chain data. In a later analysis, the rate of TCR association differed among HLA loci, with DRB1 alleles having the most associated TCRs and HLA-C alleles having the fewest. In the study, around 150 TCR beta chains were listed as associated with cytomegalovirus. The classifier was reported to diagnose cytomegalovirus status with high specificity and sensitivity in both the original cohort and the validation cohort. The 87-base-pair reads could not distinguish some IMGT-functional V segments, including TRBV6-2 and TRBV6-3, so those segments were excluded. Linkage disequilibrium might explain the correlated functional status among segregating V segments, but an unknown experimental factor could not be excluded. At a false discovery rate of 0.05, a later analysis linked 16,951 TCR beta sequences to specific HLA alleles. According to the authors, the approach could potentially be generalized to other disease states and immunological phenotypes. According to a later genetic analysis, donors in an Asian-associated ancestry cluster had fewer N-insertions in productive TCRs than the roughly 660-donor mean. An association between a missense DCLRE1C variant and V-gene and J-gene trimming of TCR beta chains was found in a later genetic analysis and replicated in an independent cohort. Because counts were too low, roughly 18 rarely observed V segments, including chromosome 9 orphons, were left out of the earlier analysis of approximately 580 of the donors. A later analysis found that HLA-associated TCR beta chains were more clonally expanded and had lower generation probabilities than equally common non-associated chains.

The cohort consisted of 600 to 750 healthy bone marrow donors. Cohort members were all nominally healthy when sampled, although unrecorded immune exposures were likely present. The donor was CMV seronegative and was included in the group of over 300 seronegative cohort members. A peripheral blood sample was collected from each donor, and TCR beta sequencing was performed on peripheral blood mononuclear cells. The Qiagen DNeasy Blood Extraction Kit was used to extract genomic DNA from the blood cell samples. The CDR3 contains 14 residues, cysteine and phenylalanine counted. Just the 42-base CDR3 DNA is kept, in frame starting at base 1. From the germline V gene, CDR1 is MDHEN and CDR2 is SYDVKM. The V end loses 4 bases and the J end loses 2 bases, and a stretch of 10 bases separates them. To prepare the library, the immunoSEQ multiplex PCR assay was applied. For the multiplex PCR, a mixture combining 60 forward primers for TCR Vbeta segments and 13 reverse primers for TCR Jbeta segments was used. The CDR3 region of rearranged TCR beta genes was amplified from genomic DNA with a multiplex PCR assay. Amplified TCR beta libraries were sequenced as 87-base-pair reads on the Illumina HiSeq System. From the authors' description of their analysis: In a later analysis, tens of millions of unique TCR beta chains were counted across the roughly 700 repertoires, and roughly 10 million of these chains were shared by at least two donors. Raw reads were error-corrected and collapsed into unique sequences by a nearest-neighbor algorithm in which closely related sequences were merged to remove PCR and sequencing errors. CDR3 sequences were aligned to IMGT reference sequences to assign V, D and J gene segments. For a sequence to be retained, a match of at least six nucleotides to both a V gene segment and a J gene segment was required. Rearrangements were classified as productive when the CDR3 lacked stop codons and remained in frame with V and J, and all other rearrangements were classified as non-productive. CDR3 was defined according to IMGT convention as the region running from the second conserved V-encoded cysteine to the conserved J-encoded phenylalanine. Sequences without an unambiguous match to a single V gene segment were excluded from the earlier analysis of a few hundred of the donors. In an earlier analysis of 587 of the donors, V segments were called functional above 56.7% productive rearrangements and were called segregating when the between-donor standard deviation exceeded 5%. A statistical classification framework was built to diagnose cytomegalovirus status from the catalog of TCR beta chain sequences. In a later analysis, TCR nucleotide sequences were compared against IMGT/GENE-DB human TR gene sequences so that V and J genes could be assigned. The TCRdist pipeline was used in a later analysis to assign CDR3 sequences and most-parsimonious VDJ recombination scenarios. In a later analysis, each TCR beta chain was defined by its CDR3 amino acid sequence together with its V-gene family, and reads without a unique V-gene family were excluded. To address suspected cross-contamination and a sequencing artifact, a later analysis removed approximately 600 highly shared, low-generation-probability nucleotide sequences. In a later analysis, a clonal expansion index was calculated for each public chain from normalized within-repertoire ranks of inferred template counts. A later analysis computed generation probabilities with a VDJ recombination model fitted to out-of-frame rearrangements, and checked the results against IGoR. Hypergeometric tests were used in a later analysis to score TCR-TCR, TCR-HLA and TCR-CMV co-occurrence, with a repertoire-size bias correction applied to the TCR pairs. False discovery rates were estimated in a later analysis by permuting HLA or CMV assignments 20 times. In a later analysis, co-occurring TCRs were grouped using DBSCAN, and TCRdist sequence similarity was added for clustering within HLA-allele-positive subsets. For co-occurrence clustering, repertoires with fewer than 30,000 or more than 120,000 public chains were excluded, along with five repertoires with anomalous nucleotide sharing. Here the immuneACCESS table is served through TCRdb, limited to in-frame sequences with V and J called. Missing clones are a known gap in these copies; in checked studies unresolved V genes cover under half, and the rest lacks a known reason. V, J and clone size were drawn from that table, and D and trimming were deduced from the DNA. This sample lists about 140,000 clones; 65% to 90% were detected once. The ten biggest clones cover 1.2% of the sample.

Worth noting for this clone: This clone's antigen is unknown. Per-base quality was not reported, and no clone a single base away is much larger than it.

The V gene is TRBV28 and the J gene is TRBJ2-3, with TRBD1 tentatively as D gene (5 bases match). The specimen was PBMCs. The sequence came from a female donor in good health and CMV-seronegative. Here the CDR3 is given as CASSWGRDTDTQYF. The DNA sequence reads TGTGCCAGCAGTTGGGGCAGGGACACAGATACGCAGTATTTT.